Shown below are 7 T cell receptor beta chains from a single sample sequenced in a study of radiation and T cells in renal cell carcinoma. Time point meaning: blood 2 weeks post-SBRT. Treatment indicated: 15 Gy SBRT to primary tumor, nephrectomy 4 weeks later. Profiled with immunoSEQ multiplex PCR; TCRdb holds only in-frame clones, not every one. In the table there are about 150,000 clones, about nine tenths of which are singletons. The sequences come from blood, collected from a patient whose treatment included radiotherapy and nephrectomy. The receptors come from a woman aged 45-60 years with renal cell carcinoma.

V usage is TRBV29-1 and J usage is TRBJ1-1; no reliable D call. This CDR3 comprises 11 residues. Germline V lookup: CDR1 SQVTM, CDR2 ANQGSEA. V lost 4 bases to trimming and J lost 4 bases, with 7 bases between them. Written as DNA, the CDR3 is TGCAGCGTTGGAGGCCCCACTGAAGCTTTCTTT. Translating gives CSVGGPTEAFF.

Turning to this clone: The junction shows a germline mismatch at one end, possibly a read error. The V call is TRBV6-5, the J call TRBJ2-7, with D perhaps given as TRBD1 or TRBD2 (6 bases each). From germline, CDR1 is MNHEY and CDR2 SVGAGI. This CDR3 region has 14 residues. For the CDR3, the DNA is TGTGCCATCAGTGCCCGGGGGCTTGGATACGAGCAGTACTTC. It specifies CAISARGLGYEQYF.

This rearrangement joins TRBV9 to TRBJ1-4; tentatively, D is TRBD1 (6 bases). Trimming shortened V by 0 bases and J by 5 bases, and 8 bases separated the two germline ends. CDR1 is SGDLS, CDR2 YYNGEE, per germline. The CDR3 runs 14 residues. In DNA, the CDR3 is TGTGCCAGCAGCGTAGGGACAGAGAATGAAAAACTGTTTTTT. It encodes CASSVGTENEKLFF.

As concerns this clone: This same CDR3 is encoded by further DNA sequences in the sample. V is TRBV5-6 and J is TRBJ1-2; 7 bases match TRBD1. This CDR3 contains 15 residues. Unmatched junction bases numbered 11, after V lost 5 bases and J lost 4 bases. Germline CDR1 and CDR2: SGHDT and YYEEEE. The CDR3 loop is CASRMTGFSLYGYTF. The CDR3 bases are TGTGCCAGCAGAATGACAGGGTTCAGTCTCTATGGCTACACCTTC.

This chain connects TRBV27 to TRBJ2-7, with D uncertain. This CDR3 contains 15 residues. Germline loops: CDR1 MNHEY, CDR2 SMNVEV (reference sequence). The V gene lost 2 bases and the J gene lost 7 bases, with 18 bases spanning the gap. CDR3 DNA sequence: TGTGCCAGCAGTTTAGTACCCGCCGCCTCTCAGGAGCAGTACTTC. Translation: CASSLVPAASQEQYF.

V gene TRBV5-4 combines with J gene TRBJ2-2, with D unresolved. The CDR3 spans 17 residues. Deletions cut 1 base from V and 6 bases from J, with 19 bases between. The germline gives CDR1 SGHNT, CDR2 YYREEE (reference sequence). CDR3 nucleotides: TGTGCCAGCAGCTTGAGTCTGCTAGTTGGTTCTCCCGGGGAGCTGTTTTTT. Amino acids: CASSLSLLVGSPGELFF.

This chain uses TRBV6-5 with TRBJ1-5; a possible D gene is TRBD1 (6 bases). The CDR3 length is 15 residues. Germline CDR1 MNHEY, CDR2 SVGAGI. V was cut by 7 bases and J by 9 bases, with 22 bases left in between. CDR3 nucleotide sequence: TGTGCCAGCAATCCCTCGACAGGACCCCGGGGGCCCCAGCATTTT. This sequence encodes CASNPSTGPRGPQHF.